Below, one T cell receptor (beta chain) is given with its context. Antigen unknown. The CDR3 is 15 amino acids. J lost 2 bases, V lost 1 base, and 3 bases had no gene match. CDR1 and CDR2 from the germline V gene are MDHEN and SYDVKM. This sample stems from a study of shared clonotypes between healthy human individuals. Findings and caveats of the study: Naive subsets generally had larger estimated richness than memory subsets. Of the naive CD4 clonotypes, about 5% were shared across a handful of donors. Compared with clonotypes that all four donors shared, non-shared clonotypes had lower generation probabilities.

The table came from immunoSEQ multiplex PCR; TCRdb's copy has only in-frame clones and leaves some out. Of some 240,000 clones detected, about 69% appear once; the ten largest clones hold around 10%. This TCR derives from a young man in good health. Sequences were obtained from memory CD4+ T cells sorted from blood. Subset specified: CD45RA-negative fraction. V and J are TRBV28 and TRBJ2-5; 8 bases agree with TRBD2. In nucleotides, the CDR3 is TGTGCCAGCAGTTTATTCCGCGGGGGGCAAGAGACCCAGTACTTC. Its protein product is CASSLFRGGQETQYF.